A selection of T cell receptor beta chains follows, all from one sample in a study of early stage breast cancer tumors. Measured with immunoSEQ multiplex PCR; TCRdb has only the in-frame clones, and not every one. The sample yields around 60,000 clones, about 80% seen once. The source material was blood. Receptor source: a person aged 30 to 39 with breast cancer. The CDR3 runs from the conserved cysteine through the conserved F or W.

TRBV14	TRBJ2-3	CASSQDAGTHTDTQYF
TRBV4-1	TRBJ2-1	CASSHPGLAGGLTGRDEQFF
TRBV5-1	TRBJ2-3	CASSRVTDTQYF
TRBV10-2	TRBJ2-7	CASSSLSGSYEQYF
TRBV7-2	TRBJ2-7	CASSFDYEQYF
TRBV7-9	TRBJ2-7	CASSFSGRPLEQYF
TRBV29-1	TRBJ1-1	CSVRDRSPNLNTEAFF
TRBV6-5	TRBJ2-5	CASSPVRAPETQYF
TRBV6-5	TRBJ2-7	CASSYGRGYEQYF
TRBV7-9	TRBJ1-1	CASSGTGRGTEAFF
TRBV7-9	TRBJ1-1	CASSLGTYEAFF
TRBV27	TRBJ2-2	CASSRLRIAGELFF
TRBV10-2	TRBJ2-7	CASTRVAGNSYEQYF
TRBV9	TRBJ1-2	CASSVVGGTLRDYTF
TRBV9	TRBJ2-7	CASSPWGGRAHEQYF
TRBV30	TRBJ1-4	CAWSGTGLEKLFF
TRBV4-2	TRBJ2-5	CASSQETAQETQYF
TRBV11-2	TRBJ1-2	CASSLAGGRINYGYTF
TRBV6-1	TRBJ1-4	CASSEGGVNEKLFF
TRBV15	TRBJ2-5	CATSRARGSQQETQYF
TRBV6-1	TRBJ1-2	CASSEMHGWGYTF
TRBV7-2	TRBJ1-1	CASSLSGAGQTEAFF
TRBV11-2	TRBJ1-2	CASSLGTGNGYTF
TRBV30	TRBJ1-2	CAWSVTGYGYTF
TRBV19	TRBJ2-7	CASSNQGIGYEQYF
TRBV27	TRBJ1-5	CASSFPNQPQHF
TRBV5-8	TRBJ2-7	CASYTVNSYEQYF
TRBV7-9	TRBJ2-5	CASSRATGEETQYF
TRBV5-1	TRBJ1-1	CASSLVTHTEAFF
TRBV7-2	TRBJ2-5	CASSLTGGQETQYF
TRBV30	TRBJ1-1	CAWSVPFGGRNTEAFF
TRBV20-1	TRBJ2-1	CSASRDFVF
TRBV6-6	TRBJ2-1	CASSYPARVYEQFF
TRBV19	TRBJ2-2	CASSISGVGTGELFF
TRBV6-5	TRBJ1-1	CASSYSLRGTEAFF
TRBV10-3	TRBJ1-1	CAISDRQLNTEAFF
TRBV7-9	TRBJ2-7	CASSLEGRGYEQYF
TRBV10-3	TRBJ2-7	CAIGGGSTSGYSYEQYF
TRBV7-8	TRBJ2-3	CASSPRGTDTQYF
TRBV28	TRBJ1-5	CASSFAANNQPQHF
TRBV7-6	TRBJ1-1	CASSLNPTGKRAFF
TRBV6-1	TRBJ2-4	CASSGTSGRVSIQYF
TRBV2	TRBJ2-7	CASRLASYEQYF
TRBV6-5	TRBJ2-3	CASSIQGTGPDTQYF
TRBV7-9	TRBJ1-1	CASSLVQGGEAFF
TRBV27	TRBJ2-2	CASSLFGDTGELFF
TRBV5-4	TRBJ2-3	CASSSRQGADTQYF
TRBV11-1	TRBJ2-7	CASSPHRAHEQYF
TRBV5-1	TRBJ1-5	CASSLAGYSNQPQHF
TRBV11-3	TRBJ2-1	CASSLDLAGDRFF
TRBV28	TRBJ1-1	CASSFTGQGAFF
TRBV12-5	TRBJ1-5	CASGWDRLTDSNQPQHF
TRBV6-5	TRBJ2-1	CASMALLATNEQFF
TRBV15	TRBJ2-3	CATSRDLAGTGPDTQYF